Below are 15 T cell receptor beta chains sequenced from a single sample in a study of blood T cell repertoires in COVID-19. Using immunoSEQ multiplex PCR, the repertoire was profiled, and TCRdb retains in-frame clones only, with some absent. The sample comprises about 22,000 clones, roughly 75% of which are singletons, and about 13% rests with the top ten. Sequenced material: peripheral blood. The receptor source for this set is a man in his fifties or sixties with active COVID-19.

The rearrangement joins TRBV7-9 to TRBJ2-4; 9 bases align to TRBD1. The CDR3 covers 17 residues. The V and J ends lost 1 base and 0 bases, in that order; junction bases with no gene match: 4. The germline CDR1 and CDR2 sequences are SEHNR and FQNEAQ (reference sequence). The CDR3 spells CASSLVGTGLAKNIQYF. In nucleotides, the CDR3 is TGTGCCAGCAGCTTAGTGGGGACAGGGTTAGCCAAAAACATTCAGTACTTC.

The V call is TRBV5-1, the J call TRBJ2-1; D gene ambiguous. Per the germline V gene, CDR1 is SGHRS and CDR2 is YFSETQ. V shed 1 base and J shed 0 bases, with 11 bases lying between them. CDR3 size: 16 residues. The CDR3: CASSLFSLRSYNEQFF. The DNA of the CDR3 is TGCGCCAGCAGCTTGTTTTCCCTCCGCTCCTACAATGAGCAGTTCTTC.

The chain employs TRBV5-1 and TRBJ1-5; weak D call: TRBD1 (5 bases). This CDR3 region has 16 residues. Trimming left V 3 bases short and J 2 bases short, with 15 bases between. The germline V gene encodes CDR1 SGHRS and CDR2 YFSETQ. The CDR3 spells CASSSGDAVGNQPQHF. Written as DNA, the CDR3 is TGCGCCAGCAGCTCGGGGGACGCGGTGGGCAATCAGCCCCAGCATTTT.

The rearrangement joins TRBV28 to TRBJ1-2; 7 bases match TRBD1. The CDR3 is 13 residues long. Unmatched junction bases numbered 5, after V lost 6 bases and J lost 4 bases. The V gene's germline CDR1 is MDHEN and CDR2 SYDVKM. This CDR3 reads CASRRQGGYGYTF. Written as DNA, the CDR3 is TGTGCCAGCAGGAGACAGGGAGGCTATGGCTACACCTTC.

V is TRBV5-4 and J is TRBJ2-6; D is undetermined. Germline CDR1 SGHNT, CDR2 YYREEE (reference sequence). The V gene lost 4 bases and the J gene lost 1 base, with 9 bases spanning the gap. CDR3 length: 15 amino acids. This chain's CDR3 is CASSPKESGANVLTF. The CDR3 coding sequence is TGTGCCAGCAGCCCGAAGGAGTCTGGGGCCAACGTCCTGACTTTC.

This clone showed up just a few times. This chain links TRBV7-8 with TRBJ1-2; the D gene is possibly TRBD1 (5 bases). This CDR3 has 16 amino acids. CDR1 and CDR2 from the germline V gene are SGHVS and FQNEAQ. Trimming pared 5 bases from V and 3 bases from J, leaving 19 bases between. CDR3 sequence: CASSRRGGVRDYGYTF. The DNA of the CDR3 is TGTGCCAGCAGCCGTCGGGGCGGGGTTAGGGACTATGGCTACACCTTC.

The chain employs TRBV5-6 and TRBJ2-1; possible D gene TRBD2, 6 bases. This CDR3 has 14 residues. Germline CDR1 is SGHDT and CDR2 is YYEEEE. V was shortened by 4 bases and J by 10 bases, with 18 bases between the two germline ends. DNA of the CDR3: TGTGCCAGCAGCGCCGGGGTAGCGGAGGGGGAGCAGTTCTTC. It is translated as CASSAGVAEGEQFF.

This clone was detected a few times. The CDR3: CASSPGLAGVKDTQYF. DNA of the CDR3: TGTGCCAGCAGCCCCGGACTAGCGGGAGTGAAAGATACGCAGTATTTT. V is TRBV11-2 and J is TRBJ2-3; TRBD2 aligns across 13 bases. The V gene's germline CDR1 is SGHAT and CDR2 FQNNGV. J was trimmed by 5 bases and V by 5 bases; bases with no gene match: 7. CDR3 length equals 16 residues.

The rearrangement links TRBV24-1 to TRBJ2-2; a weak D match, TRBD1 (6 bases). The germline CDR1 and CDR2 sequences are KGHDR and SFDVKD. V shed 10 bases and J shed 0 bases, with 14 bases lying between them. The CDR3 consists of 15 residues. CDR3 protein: CATNSGTTNTGELFF. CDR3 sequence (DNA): TGTGCCACTAATTCGGGGACAACGAACACCGGGGAGCTGTTTTTT.

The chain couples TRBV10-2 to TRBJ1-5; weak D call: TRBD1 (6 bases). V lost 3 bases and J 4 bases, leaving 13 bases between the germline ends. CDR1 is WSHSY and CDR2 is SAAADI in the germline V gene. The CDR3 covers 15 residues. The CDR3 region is CASSERVTGNQPQHF. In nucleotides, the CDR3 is TGCGCCAGCAGTGAAAGGGTAACAGGGAATCAGCCCCAGCATTTT.

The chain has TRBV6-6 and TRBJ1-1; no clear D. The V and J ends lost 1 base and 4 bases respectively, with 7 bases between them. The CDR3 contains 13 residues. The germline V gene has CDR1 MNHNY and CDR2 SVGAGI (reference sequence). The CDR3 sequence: CASSYLESTEAFF. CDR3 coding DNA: TGTGCCAGCAGTTACTTGGAGTCCACTGAAGCTTTCTTT.

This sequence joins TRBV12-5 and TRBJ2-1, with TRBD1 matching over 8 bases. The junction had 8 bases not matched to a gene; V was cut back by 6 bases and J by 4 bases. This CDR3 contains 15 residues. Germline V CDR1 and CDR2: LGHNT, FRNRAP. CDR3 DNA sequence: TGTGCTAGTGGCCCGCCGGGACAGGCGTACAATGAGCAGTTCTTC. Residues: CASGPPGQAYNEQFF.

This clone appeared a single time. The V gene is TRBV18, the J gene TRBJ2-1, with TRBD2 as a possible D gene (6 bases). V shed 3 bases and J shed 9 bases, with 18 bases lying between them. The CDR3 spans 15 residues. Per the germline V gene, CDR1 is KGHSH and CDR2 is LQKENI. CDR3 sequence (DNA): TGTGCCAGCTCACCCGCGACAGCACTCGGGGGTGAGCAGTTCTTC. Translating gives CASSPATALGGEQFF.

CDR3 sequence (DNA): TGTGCCAGCAGTTATGCAGGTCTACCCTACGAGCAGTACTTC. Translating it yields CASSYAGLPYEQYF. The chain recombines TRBV6-5 with TRBJ2-7, with D uncertain. Trimming shortened V by 3 bases and J by 2 bases, and 11 bases separated the two germline ends. Germline lookup yields CDR1 MNHEY and CDR2 SVGAGI. The CDR3 is made up of 14 amino acids.

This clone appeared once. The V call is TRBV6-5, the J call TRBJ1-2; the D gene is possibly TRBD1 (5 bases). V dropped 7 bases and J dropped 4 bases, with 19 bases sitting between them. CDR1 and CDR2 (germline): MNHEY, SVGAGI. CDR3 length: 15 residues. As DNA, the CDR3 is TGTGCCAGCATACGGGGGGGAGGGGCGCTCTATGGCTACACCTTC. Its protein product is CASIRGGGALYGYTF.